This T cell receptor beta chain was documented in a study of shared clonotypes between healthy human individuals. V trimming: 5 bases; J trimming: 8 bases; junction bases outside the gene matches: 10. Germline V gene sequence: CDR1 MDHEN, CDR2 SYDVKM. The CDR3 has 15 residues. In the authors' methods: Without quality scores, immunoSEQ junctional reads could not be filtered like full-length reads. Only in-frame clones appear in the TCRdb table, and some are missing; sequencing was by immunoSEQ multiplex PCR. V, J and clone size reflect that table, while D and trimming were determined from the DNA. The repertoire holds 1.6 million or so clones, roughly 95% seen once, with 0.95% to 1.5% in the top ten. Concerning this clone itself: Its target is unknown.

The study, taken as a whole, reports: Memory subsets had estimated richness that was generally smaller than that of naive subsets.

V and J are TRBV28 and TRBJ1-2; TRBD1 matches 11 bases. The sequenced material came from naive CD4+ T cells sorted from blood. The subset here: CD45RA+ positively selected. The clonotype was recovered from a young man in good health. CDR3 region: CASSPPGQGVGGYTF. The CDR3 nucleotides are TGTGCCAGCAGTCCTCCGGGACAGGGGGTTGGGGGCTACACCTTC.